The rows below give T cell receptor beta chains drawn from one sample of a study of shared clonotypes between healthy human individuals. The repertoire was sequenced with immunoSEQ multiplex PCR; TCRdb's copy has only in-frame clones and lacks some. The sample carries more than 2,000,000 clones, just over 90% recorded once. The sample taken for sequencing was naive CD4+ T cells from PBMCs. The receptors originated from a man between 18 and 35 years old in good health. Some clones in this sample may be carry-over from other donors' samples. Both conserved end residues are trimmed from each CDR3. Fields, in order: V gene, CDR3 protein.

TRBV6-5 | ASSYWATDTQY
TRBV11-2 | ASSSGFEAF
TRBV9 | ASSVGAGVHEQY
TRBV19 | ASNVGGTSGRVEKLF
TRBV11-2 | ASSTRQGFRNEQF
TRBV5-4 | ASSLGTGVPYEQY
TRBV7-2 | ASSPGIGNTIY
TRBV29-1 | SATGTSGTNEQF
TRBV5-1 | ASSLGVSLTEAF
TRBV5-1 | ASTEPPLDTQY
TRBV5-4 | ASNSASGSSYEQY
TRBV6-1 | ASSAPTGGVYEQY
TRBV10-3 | AISGLIKETGYT
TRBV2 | ASSAIRLAGGPRNEQF
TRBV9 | ASSVTHHGYT
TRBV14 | ASSQGQVYGYT
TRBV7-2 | ASSPRSGSYGYT
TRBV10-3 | AISPPRSWTSGANTGELF
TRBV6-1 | ACSDSNQPQH
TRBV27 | ASSFGARQGYYGYT
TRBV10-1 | ADPGLAGESTDTQY
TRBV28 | ASGQGATGANVLT
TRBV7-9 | ASSMGNNQPQH
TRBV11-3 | ASSYGTSGYYEQY
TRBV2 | ASSEGVYGYT
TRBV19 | ASSATGGGSYEQY
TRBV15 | ATSRGNEGETQY
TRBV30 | AWSVGPMNTEAF
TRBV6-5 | ASRAAPGGSREQY
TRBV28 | ASSSLGSLGETQY
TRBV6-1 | ASSDGQGWYEQY
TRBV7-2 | ASSLTRVTGELF
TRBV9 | ASSVMNTDTQY
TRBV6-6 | ASSYSHYGEQY
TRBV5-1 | ASSLGPRRGANTEAF
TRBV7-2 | ASSWPRGGGNNEQF
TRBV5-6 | ASSSLAGGIGNEQF
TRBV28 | ASSSPQPGAETQY
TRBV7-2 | ASSLARDRGLETQY
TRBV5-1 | ASSLVPGVSYNEQF
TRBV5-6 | ASSFPRTGSRDTQY
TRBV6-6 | ASSYSASGSRYEQY
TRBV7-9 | ASSPGPGGATNEKLF
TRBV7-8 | ASSFGPGETQY
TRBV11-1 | ASSFLRGSYNEQF
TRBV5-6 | ASLGQGEVYGYT